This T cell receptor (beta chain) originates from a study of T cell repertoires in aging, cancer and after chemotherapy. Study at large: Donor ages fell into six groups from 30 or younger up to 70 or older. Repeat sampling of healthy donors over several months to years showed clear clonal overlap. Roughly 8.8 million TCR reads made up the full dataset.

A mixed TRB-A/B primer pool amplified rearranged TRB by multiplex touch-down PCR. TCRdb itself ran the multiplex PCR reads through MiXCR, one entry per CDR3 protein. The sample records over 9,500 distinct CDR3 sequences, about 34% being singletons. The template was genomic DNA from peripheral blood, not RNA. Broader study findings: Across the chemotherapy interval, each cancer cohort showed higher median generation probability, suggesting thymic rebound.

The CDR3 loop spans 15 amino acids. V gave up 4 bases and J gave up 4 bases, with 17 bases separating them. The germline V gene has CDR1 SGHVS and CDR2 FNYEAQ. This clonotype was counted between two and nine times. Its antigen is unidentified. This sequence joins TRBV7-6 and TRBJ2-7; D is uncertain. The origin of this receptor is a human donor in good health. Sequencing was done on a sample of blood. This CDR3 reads CASSSKTDPQYEQYF. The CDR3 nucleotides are TGTGCCAGCAGCTCCAAGACGGACCCACAGTACGAGCAGTACTTC.